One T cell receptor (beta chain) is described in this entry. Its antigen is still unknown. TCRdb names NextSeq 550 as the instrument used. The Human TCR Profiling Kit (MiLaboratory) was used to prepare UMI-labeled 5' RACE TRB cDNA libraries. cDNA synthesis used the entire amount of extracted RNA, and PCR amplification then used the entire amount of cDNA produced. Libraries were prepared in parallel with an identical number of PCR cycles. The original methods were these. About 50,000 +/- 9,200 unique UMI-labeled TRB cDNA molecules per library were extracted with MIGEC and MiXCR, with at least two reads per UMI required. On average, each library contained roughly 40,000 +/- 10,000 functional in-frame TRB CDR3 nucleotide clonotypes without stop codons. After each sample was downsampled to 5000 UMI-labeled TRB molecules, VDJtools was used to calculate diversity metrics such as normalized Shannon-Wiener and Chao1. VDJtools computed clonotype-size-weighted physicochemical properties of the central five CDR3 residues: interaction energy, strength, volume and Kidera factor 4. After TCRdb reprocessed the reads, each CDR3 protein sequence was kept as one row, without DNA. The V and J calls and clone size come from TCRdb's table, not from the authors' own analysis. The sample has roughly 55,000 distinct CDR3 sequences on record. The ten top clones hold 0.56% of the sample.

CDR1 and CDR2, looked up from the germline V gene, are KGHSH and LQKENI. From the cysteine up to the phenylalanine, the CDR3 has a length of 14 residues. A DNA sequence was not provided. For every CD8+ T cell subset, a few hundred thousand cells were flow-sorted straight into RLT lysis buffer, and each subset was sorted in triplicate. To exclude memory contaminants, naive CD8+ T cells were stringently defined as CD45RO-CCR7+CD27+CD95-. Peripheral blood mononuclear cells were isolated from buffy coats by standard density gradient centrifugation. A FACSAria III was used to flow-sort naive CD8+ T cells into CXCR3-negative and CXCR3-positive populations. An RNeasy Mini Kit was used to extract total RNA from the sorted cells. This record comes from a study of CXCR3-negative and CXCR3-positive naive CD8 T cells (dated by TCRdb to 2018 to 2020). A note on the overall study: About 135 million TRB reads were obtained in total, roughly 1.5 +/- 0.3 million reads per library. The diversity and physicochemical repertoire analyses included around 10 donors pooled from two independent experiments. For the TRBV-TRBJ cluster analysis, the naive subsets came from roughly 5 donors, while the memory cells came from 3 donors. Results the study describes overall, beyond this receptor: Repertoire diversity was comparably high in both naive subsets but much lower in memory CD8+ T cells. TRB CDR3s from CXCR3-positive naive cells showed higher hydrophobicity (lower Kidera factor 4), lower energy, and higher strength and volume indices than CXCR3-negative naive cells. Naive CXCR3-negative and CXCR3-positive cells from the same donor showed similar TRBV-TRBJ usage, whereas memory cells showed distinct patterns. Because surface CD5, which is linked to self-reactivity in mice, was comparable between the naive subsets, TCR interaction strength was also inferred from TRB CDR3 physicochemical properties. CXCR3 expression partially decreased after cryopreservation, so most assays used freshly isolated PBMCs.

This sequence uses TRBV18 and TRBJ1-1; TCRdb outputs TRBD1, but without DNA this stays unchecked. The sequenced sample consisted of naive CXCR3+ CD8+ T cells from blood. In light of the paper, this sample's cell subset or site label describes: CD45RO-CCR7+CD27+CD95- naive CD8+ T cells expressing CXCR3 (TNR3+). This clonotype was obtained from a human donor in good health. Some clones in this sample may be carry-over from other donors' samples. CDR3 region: CASSPGQGSTEAFF.